The T cell receptor (beta chain) under discussion was sequenced for a study of identical twins. TCRdb re-called the 5' RACE reads through MiXCR, storing one row per CDR3 protein. The table lists 540,000 or so distinct CDR3 sequences, 20% to 25% of them singletons, with 0.4% to 0.6% in the top ten. There are 16 residues in the CDR3. The junction had 4 bases not matched to a gene; V was cut back by 6 bases and J by 3 bases. Germline-derived CDR1 and CDR2 are LGHNA and YNFKEQ. The sample was also reused in another study, on yellow fever vaccine responses in identical twins.

The sample taken for sequencing was CD4+ T cells sorted from blood. The TCR originated in a woman aged 18-35 years in good health. This chain links TRBV4-2 with TRBJ2-2, with 13 positions matching TRBD2. CDR3 in amino acids: CASRGTSGGDTGELFF. The CDR3 DNA reads as TGTGCCAGCAGGGGTACTAGCGGGGGGGACACCGGGGAGCTGTTTTTT.